What follows are 30 T cell receptor beta chains derived from one specimen sequenced in a study of cytomegalovirus exposure and HLA in healthy donors. The PCR was carried out with 60 Vbeta primers and 13 Jbeta primers. Using immunoSEQ multiplex PCR, the repertoire was profiled, and TCRdb retains in-frame clones only, with some absent. The sample has around 200,000 clones; 77% are singletons. Input material: PBMCs. These receptors all stem from a woman in her sixties in good health and CMV-seropositive.

The V call is TRBV28, the J call TRBJ1-5; tentative D call: TRBD1 (5 bases). Trimming shortened V by 7 bases and J by 2 bases, and 12 bases separated the two germline ends. Germline values: CDR1 MDHEN, CDR2 SYDVKM. The CDR3 has 14 residues. CDR3 amino acids: CASMGGGGNQPQHF. The CDR3 DNA follows: TGTGCCAGCATGGGGGGGGGAGGCAATCAGCCCCAGCATTTT.

In nucleotides, the CDR3 is TGCGCCAGCAGCTTGGACACAGGGGCCAATCAGCCCCAGCATTTT. Its protein product is CASSLDTGANQPQHF. The chain combines TRBV5-1 with TRBJ1-5; 7 bases agree with TRBD1. The CDR3 extends over 15 amino acids. Germline assignment: CDR1 SGHRS and CDR2 YFSETQ. With V trimmed by 0 bases and J by 3 bases, 3 bases remained unmatched.

In this sample, this clone turned up once. The chain has TRBV6-5 and TRBJ2-7, with 7 nucleotides matching TRBD2. Looked up from germline, CDR1 is MNHEY and CDR2 is SVGAGI. The CDR3 sequence is 14 residues long. J lost 3 bases, V lost 1 base, and 3 bases had no gene match. CDR3 protein: CASSYFGRRYEQYF. In DNA, the CDR3 is TGTGCCAGCAGTTACTTCGGGAGGCGCTACGAGCAGTACTTC.

This clone has just a few counts. CDR3 loop: CASSYRQGAAFF. Written as DNA, the CDR3 is TGTGCCAGCAGCTACCGACAGGGTGCAGCTTTCTTT. V usage is TRBV5-8 and J usage is TRBJ1-1; 7 bases fit TRBD1. The CDR3 consists of 12 residues. The V and J ends lost 3 bases and 10 bases, in that order; junction bases with no gene match: 6. Germline V gene data show CDR1 as SGHTS and CDR2 as YDEGEE.

The count of this clone is one. This sequence joins TRBV15 and TRBJ1-5, with TRBD1 matching over 7 bases. After removal of 1 base from V and 3 bases from J, the junction contained 6 bases not matched to a gene. CDR1 LNHNV and CDR2 YYDKDF come from the germline V gene (reference sequence). This CDR3 region has 16 residues. For the CDR3, the DNA is TGTGCCACCAGCAGAGTTGATGGACAGGACAATCAGCCCCAGCATTTT. Translated, it gives CATSRVDGQDNQPQHF.

The chain recombines TRBV6-5 with TRBJ1-1; 7 bases fit TRBD1. Germline V lookup: CDR1 MNHEY, CDR2 SVGAGI. The CDR3 loop spans 15 amino acids. V trimming: 0 bases; J trimming: 6 bases; junction bases outside the gene matches: 7. The CDR3, as DNA: TGTGCCAGCAGTTACTCAACAGGGGCGGATGCTGAAGCTTTCTTT. Its protein is CASSYSTGADAEAFF.

This rearrangement joins TRBV27 to TRBJ1-2, with a tentative D call TRBD1 (6 bases). The ends were cut back, 6 bases at V and 2 bases at J, with 10 bases in the middle. The CDR3 totals 13 residues. CDR1 and CDR2 (germline): MNHEY, SMNVEV (reference sequence). Here the CDR3 reads CASSLTGNYGYTF. CDR3 coding DNA: TGTGCCAGCAGCCTCACAGGGAACTATGGCTACACCTTC.

The V and J genes are TRBV29-1 and TRBJ2-5, with D tentatively TRBD1 (6 bases). This CDR3 is built from 12 residues. Trimming stripped 2 bases from V and 4 bases from J, with 8 bases between. Germline-derived CDR1 and CDR2 are SQVTM and ANQGSEA. The CDR3 DNA reads as TGCAGCGTTGAACTGGACAGAGAGACCCAGTACTTC. Translation: CSVELDRETQYF.

V gene TRBV2 combines with J gene TRBJ2-1; 7 positions match TRBD1. Trimming removed 10 bases from V and 7 bases from J; junction bases left unmatched: 16. The CDR3 is 15 residues long. Germline V CDR1 and CDR2: SNHLY, FYNNEI. This CDR3 reads CATASGTAISNEQFF. The CDR3 DNA reads as TGTGCCACCGCGTCCGGGACAGCCATATCTAATGAGCAGTTCTTC.

The CDR3 loop is CASSSSGLYEQYF. Here the CDR3 DNA reads TGTGCCAGCAGCTCTAGCGGGCTCTACGAGCAGTACTTC. V and J are TRBV7-9 and TRBJ2-7, with TRBD2 identical over 8 bases. CDR1 and CDR2 (germline): SEHNR, FQNEAQ (reference sequence). With V trimmed by 4 bases and J by 3 bases, 2 bases remained unmatched. The CDR3 is 13 residues long.

For the CDR3, the DNA is TGCGCCAGCAGCGTACCAACTAGCGGGAGGGGCGATGAGCAGTTCTTC. It encodes CASSVPTSGRGDEQFF. The rearrangement links TRBV5-1 to TRBJ2-1, with TRBD2 matching over 13 bases. J gave up 8 bases and V 4 bases, and 9 bases lay outside the gene matches. This CDR3 spans 16 amino acids. Germline loops: CDR1 SGHRS, CDR2 YFSETQ.

The J gene is TRBJ1-4, the V gene TRBV15, with D unclear. This CDR3 has 15 residues. The germline V gene has CDR1 LNHNV and CDR2 YYDKDF (reference sequence). Trimming cost V 1 base and J 3 bases, with 9 bases left between them. The CDR3 loop reads CATSRVGSPNEKLFF. Here the CDR3 DNA reads TGTGCCACCAGCAGAGTCGGGTCACCTAATGAAAAACTGTTTTTT. Full variable domain (remainder filled in from reference TRBV15 and TRBJ1-4): DAMVIQNPRYQVTQFGKPVTLSCSQTLNHNVMYWYQQKSSQAPKLLFHYYDKDFNNEADTPDNFQSRRPNTSFCFLDIRSPGLGDTAMYLCATSRVGSPNEKLFFGSGTQLSVL.

This chain uses TRBV18 with TRBJ1-1, with a weak D call TRBD1 (5 bases). Trimming shortened V by 7 bases and J by 0 bases, and 18 bases separated the two germline ends. The CDR3 spans 16 residues. Germline V lookup: CDR1 KGHSH, CDR2 LQKENI. The CDR3, as DNA: TGTGCCAGCTTAGGGGCAGCCCCTGCCTTGAACACTGAAGCTTTCTTT. The encoded protein is CASLGAAPALNTEAFF.

The rearrangement joins TRBV21-1 to TRBJ2-5; the table calls TRBD2, which could not be checked here. The assigned J gene may be wrong: the sequence end matches TRBJ2-7 better. TRBV21-1 constitutes a pseudogene. The CDR3 extends over 17 amino acids. The CDR3 DNA reads as TGTGCCAGCAGCAAATTGTCGGGTAGCGGGAGTGTCTACGAGCAGTACTTC. Translated: CASSKLSGSGSVYEQYF.

The V gene is TRBV6-1, the J gene TRBJ1-2; D remains ambiguous. The CDR3 totals 13 residues. Trimming removed 1 base at V and 7 bases at J, with 10 bases between. Germline V lookup: CDR1 MNHNS, CDR2 SASEGT. In DNA, the CDR3 is TGTGCCAGCAGTGAAGAACAGATTGGTGGCTACACCTTC. Its protein is CASSEEQIGGYTF.

The sample holds a few counts of this clone. This chain uses TRBV27 with TRBJ1-4, with TRBD1 matching over 9 bases. From germline, CDR1 is MNHEY and CDR2 SMNVEV (reference sequence). This CDR3 is 17 amino acids long. V was clipped by 3 bases and J by 3 bases; unmatched bases: 8. CDR3 in amino acids: CASSFNRGQGSNEKLFF. CDR3 nucleotides: TGTGCCAGCAGTTTTAACAGGGGGCAGGGATCTAATGAAAAACTGTTTTTT.

V and J are TRBV5-6 and TRBJ1-6; D is perhaps TRBD1 (5 bases). Germline loops: CDR1 SGHDT, CDR2 YYEEEE. Trimming stripped 2 bases from V and 6 bases from J, with 12 bases between. The CDR3 has 15 amino acids. CDR3 amino acids: CASSFGTGGNSPLHF. CDR3 DNA: TGTGCCAGCAGCTTTGGGACCGGGGGTAATTCACCCCTCCACTTT.

The chain joins TRBV27 to TRBJ2-5; D uncertain. The CDR3 loop spans 14 amino acids. The ends were cut back, 1 base at V and 2 bases at J, with 8 bases in the middle. The germline gives CDR1 MNHEY, CDR2 SMNVEV (reference sequence). In DNA form, the CDR3 reads TGTGCCAGCAGTTTATGGGCAGAACAAGAGACCCAGTACTTC. Protein product: CASSLWAEQETQYF.

The CDR3 reads CAWSKQDNQPQHF. The DNA of the CDR3 is TGTGCCTGGAGTAAACAGGATAATCAGCCCCAGCATTTT. The chain combines TRBV30 with TRBJ1-5, with D possibly TRBD1 on 5 matching bases. This CDR3 is built from 13 residues. V was cut by 2 bases and J by 4 bases, with 9 bases left in between. CDR1 and CDR2 from the germline V gene are GTSNPN and SVGIG (reference sequence). The whole variable domain, filled in from reference TRBV30 and TRBJ1-5, reads SQTIHQWPATLVQPVGSPLSLECTVEGTSNPNLYWYRQAAGRGLQLLFYSVGIGQISSEVPQNLSASRPQDRQFILSSKKLLLSDSGFYLCAWSKQDNQPQHFGDGTRLSIL.

With respect to this clone: The junction and the germline gene differ at one end; a read error may be behind it. The chain carries TRBV5-1 and TRBJ2-7; the match to TRBD2 covers 7 bases. The V gene's germline CDR1 is SGHRS and CDR2 YFSETQ. This CDR3 region has 16 residues. The CDR3 loop reads CASSWGGAGVSYEQCF. DNA of the CDR3: TGCGCCAGCAGCTGGGGCGGTGCGGGGGTATCCTACGAGCAGTGCTTC.

The rearrangement links TRBV4-2 to TRBJ2-1; D may be TRBD2 (6 bases). V dropped 4 bases and J dropped 0 bases, with 13 bases sitting between them. Looked up from germline, CDR1 is LGHNA and CDR2 is YNFKEQ. CDR3 length equals 16 residues. For the CDR3, the DNA is TGTGCCAGCAGCCGAACCCCGGGGGACTCCTACAATGAGCAGTTCTTC. Its translation is CASSRTPGDSYNEQFF.

This clone came up a few times. This specimen includes other DNA sequences encoding the same CDR3. This CDR3 is CASSPAGNQPQHF. The CDR3 DNA is TGTGCCAGCTCACCGGCGGGGAATCAGCCCCAGCATTTT. This chain links TRBV18 with TRBJ1-5; D remains ambiguous. In germline, CDR1 is KGHSH, CDR2 LQKENI. The CDR3 contains 13 residues. The germline V and J ends were trimmed by 3 bases and 4 bases, with 7 bases remaining between them.

The genes are TRBV7-2 and TRBJ1-2; 9 bases fit TRBD1. Germline loops: CDR1 SGHTA, CDR2 FQGNSA. The junction had 1 base not matched to a gene; V was cut back by 0 bases and J by 5 bases. This CDR3 comprises 14 residues. CDR3 region: CASSLAGQGYGYTF. In DNA form, the CDR3 reads TGTGCCAGCAGCTTAGCGGGACAGGGTTATGGCTACACCTTC.

The V and J genes are TRBV15 and TRBJ1-4, with D perhaps TRBD1 (6 bases). Germline assignment: CDR1 LNHNV and CDR2 YYDKDF (reference sequence). The CDR3 totals 16 residues. Trimming stripped 3 bases from V and 1 base from J, with 12 bases between. The CDR3 DNA follows: TGTGCCACCAGCAGGACCACCAGGGGAACTAATGAAAAACTGTTTTTT. It encodes CATSRTTRGTNEKLFF.

In its sample, this clone was seen a few times. The chain links TRBV7-2 to TRBJ2-5, with 10 positions matching TRBD1. J lost 2 bases, V lost 5 bases, and 5 bases had no gene match. This CDR3 is built from 15 residues. Germline values: CDR1 SGHTA, CDR2 FQGNSA. The CDR3 spells CASSGRDRGQETQYF. Written as DNA, the CDR3 is TGTGCCAGCAGCGGTCGGGACAGGGGACAAGAGACCCAGTACTTC. The complete variable domain, with remaining parts taken from reference TRBV7-2 and TRBJ2-5, reads GAGVSQSPSNKVTEKGKDVELRCDPISGHTALYWYRQSLGQGLEFLIYFQGNSAPDKSGLPSDRFSAERTGGSVSTLTIQRTQQEDSAVYLCASSGRDRGQETQYFGPGTRLLVL.

The chain joins TRBV5-1 to TRBJ2-3; D is perhaps TRBD2 (6 bases). The CDR3 sequence is 14 residues long. V was clipped by 5 bases and J by 2 bases, with 12 bases between them. Per germline, CDR1 SGHRS and CDR2 YFSETQ. The CDR3 nucleotides read TGCGCCAGCAGTCTCGGACTAATCACAGATACGCAGTATTTT. Its protein is CASSLGLITDTQYF. Full variable domain (outside the CDR3, taken from reference TRBV5-1 and TRBJ2-3): KAGVTQTPRYLIKTRGQQVTLSCSPISGHRSVSWYQQTPGQGLQFLFEYFSETQRNKGNFPGRFSGRQFSNSRSEMNVSTLELGDSALYLCASSLGLITDTQYFGPGTRLTVL.

This clone was seen a handful of times. This rearrangement joins TRBV19 to TRBJ2-3, with D perhaps TRBD1 (8 bases). Germline V gives CDR1 LNHDA, CDR2 SQIVND (reference sequence). The CDR3 is 15 amino acids. The ends were cut back, 3 bases at V and 5 bases at J, with 15 bases in the middle. CDR3 sequence reads: CASSMNRGGIDTQYF. CDR3 DNA: TGTGCCAGTAGTATGAACAGGGGGGGGATAGATACGCAGTATTTT.

This clone has more than one count but fewer than ten. The chain is built from TRBV27 and TRBJ1-1; 7 bases map to TRBD1. Germline V gene data show CDR1 as MNHEY and CDR2 as SMNVEV (reference sequence). Trimming cost V 5 bases and J 2 bases; bases outside gene matches: 8. The CDR3 contains 15 residues. CDR3 amino acids: CASSILQGSNTEAFF. The CDR3, as DNA: TGTGCCAGCAGTATTTTACAGGGGTCTAACACTGAAGCTTTCTTT.

The chain links TRBV5-4 to TRBJ2-3; 12 bases align to TRBD2. The V gene end was trimmed by 4 bases and the J gene end by 4 bases; junction bases not matched to a gene: 4. CDR3 length equals 15 residues. From germline, CDR1 is SGHNT and CDR2 YYREEE (reference sequence). The CDR3 bases are TGTGCCAGCAGCATAAGACTAGCGGGAGCAGATACGCAGTATTTT. Its protein is CASSIRLAGADTQYF.

The chain recombines TRBV30 with TRBJ1-2, with D maybe TRBD1 (5 bases). The CDR3 runs 14 residues. The V gene's germline CDR1 is GTSNPN and CDR2 SVGIG (reference sequence). Trimming left V 0 bases short and J 1 base short, with 9 bases between. CDR3 loop: CAWSVQAYNYGYTF. CDR3 nucleotide sequence: TGTGCCTGGAGTGTACAGGCCTATAACTATGGCTACACCTTC.